Presented here are 2 T cell receptor beta chains from one specimen sequenced in a study of T cell repertoires in cytomegalovirus infection. TCRdb fed the reads into MiXCR, producing one record per CDR3 protein. The sample yields 300,000 to 400,000 distinct CDR3 sequences, 15% to 20% seen once. The source material was PBMCs. The source is a human donor in good health (CMV status not recorded). Some clones in this sample may be carry-over from other donors' samples.

V is TRBV28 and J is TRBJ1-1, with D hard to call. This CDR3 contains 12 residues. Germline loops: CDR1 MDHEN, CDR2 SYDVKM. Trimming took off 3 bases at V and 4 bases at J, with 6 bases between the two ends. The CDR3 DNA reads TGTGCCAGCAGTTTCTTCAGCACTGAAGCTTTCTTT. Translating gives CASSFFSTEAFF.

This clonotype was recorded a few times. The V call is TRBV12-3 or TRBV12-4, the J call TRBJ2-2, with D maybe TRBD1 (5 bases). Trimming removed 6 bases at V and 4 bases at J, with 9 bases between. The CDR3 runs 13 residues. The CDR3 nucleotides are TGTGCCAGCAGCCAGGGTAGCACCGGGGAGCTGTTTTTT. Residues: CASSQGSTGELFF.